These 6 T cell receptor beta chains came from one sample sequenced in a study of shared clonotypes between healthy human individuals. Naive CD8 cells comprised CD45RO-negative, CCR7-positively selected cells, excluding terminally differentiated effector memory CD45RA+ cells. TCRdb's copy holds only in-frame clones and misses some; the assay was immunoSEQ multiplex PCR. This table has 800,000 to 950,000 clones, around 96% appearing once. What was sequenced was naive CD8+ T cells sorted from blood. The source is a man aged 25 to 40 in good health.

The rearrangement links TRBV27 to TRBJ2-7, with TRBD1 matching 11 bases. This CDR3 has 15 residues. Germline loops: CDR1 MNHEY, CDR2 SMNVEV (reference sequence). J gave up 3 bases and V 7 bases, and 8 bases lay outside the gene matches. The CDR3 protein is CASNISDRGLYEQYF. For the CDR3, the DNA is TGTGCCAGCAATATATCGGACAGGGGGCTCTACGAGCAGTACTTC.

The rearrangement joins TRBV29-1 to TRBJ2-7; 10 bases match TRBD1. The CDR3 extends over 16 amino acids. Germline-derived CDR1 and CDR2 are SQVTM and ANQGSEA. The ends lost 5 bases at V and 6 bases at J; junction bases unmatched: 16. CDR3 DNA sequence: TGCAGCGTTTCGGAGGGGACAGGGGCCGCCGGGGGCGAGCAGTACTTC. Its protein is CSVSEGTGAAGGEQYF.

The rearrangement joins TRBV13 to TRBJ2-1, with 9 bases lining up with TRBD2. This CDR3 has 16 amino acids. The germline V gene encodes CDR1 PRHDT and CDR2 FYEKMQ (reference sequence). V dropped 4 bases and J dropped 7; count of bases not matched to a gene: 11. CDR3 sequence reads: CASSSRLAGDLNEQFF. The CDR3 DNA follows: TGTGCCAGCAGCTCCCGATTAGCGGGGGACCTAAATGAGCAGTTCTTC.

The chain is built from TRBV13 and TRBJ2-1, with TRBD2 as a possible D gene (5 bases). There are 20 residues in the CDR3. V lost 5 bases, J lost 5 bases, and 31 bases lay in between. CDR1 is PRHDT, CDR2 FYEKMQ, per germline (reference sequence). Here the CDR3 DNA reads TGTGCCAGCAGCCTGGGAGAGGCTAGTGGGCTGAGGGTCCTCGACAATGAGCAGTTCTTC. Protein sequence: CASSLGEASGLRVLDNEQFF.

This chain uses TRBV27 with TRBJ2-3; D remains ambiguous. Germline CDR1 MNHEY, CDR2 SMNVEV (reference sequence). This CDR3 is built from 17 residues. The V end lost 2 bases, the J end lost 1 base, and 16 bases lay between the germline ends. Here the CDR3 DNA reads TGTGCCAGCAGTTTACCGGCCCGAACCGGGCGCACAGATACGCAGTATTTT. Translation gives CASSLPARTGRTDTQYF.

This rearrangement joins TRBV5-1 to TRBJ1-1; 9 bases match TRBD1. Losses at the gene ends were 4 bases for V and 1 base for J; bases not matched to a gene: 8. CDR1 is SGHRS, CDR2 YFSETQ, per germline. This CDR3 region has 16 residues. CDR3 nucleotide sequence: TGCGCCAGCAGCGTGGGACAGGGAGGAGGGAACACTGAAGCTTTCTTT. It yields the protein CASSVGQGGGNTEAFF.